The entry below describes one TCR beta chain. As yet, its antigen is unknown. The data derive from a study of T cell clonotyping in hematopoietic cell transplantation. Study information: Cytoreduction preceded collection of pretransplant recipient samples.

Study results and caveats: Cells were unsorted, so CD4 and CD8 contributions were not separated.

Noted time point: recipient sample about 28 days before transplant, after cytoreduction. Samples: about 28 days before transplant, then days 30, 100 and 180 after. Sequencing used immunoSEQ multiplex PCR; TCRdb keeps in-frame clones, though not all of them. The sample has around 19,000 clones, 77% seen once; the top ten hold around 17%. This clonotype was sampled from a man aged 60 to 69 with acute myeloid leukemia. Some clones in this sample may be carry-over from other donors' samples. The specimen comprised peripheral blood mononuclear cells, sampled before stem cell transplant.

The DNA for the CDR3 is TGTGCCAGCAGCTTAGGGGTTTCCTACGAGCAGTACTTC. It yields the protein CASSLGVSYEQYF. V and J are TRBV7-9 and TRBJ2-7; no reliable D call. CDR3 size: 13 residues. V lost 1 base and J lost 1, with 5 bases in between. Germline-derived CDR1 and CDR2 are SEHNR and FQNEAQ (reference sequence).